This T cell receptor beta chain derives from a study of T cell repertoires in cytomegalovirus infection. Across the whole study: Matching HLA type and CMV infection were both indicated by public TCR beta signatures. Whole-study findings and limits: Public TCR beta family frequency separated CMV-and-HLA carriers, including in an independent cohort. The ex vivo response was dominated by HLA-C-restricted CMV-specific TCR beta clonotypes.

TCRdb redid the calling of the reads with MiXCR, one entry per CDR3 protein. The sample includes over 150,000 distinct CDR3 sequences, roughly 17% of them seen just once. A word on this clonotype: Its antigen is still unknown.

CDR1 SNHLY and CDR2 FYNNEI come from the germline V gene. The V gene end was trimmed by 2 bases and the J gene end by 6 bases; junction bases not matched to a gene: 13. The CDR3 loop spans 16 amino acids. The sequenced sample was CD8+ T cells from PBMCs. This chain uses TRBV2 with TRBJ2-7; 7 nucleotides match TRBD1. This TCR was recovered from a human donor in good health (CMV status not recorded). Some clones in this sample may be carry-over from other donors' samples. The CDR3, as DNA: TGTGCCAGCAGTGAAAGCTTTGACTTCGAGGGGGCCGAGCAGTACTTC. Translating gives CASSESFDFEGAEQYF.